This TCR beta chain was documented in a study of identical twins. Using its own MiXCR run on the 5' RACE reads, TCRdb lists one record per CDR3 protein. The sample contains 220,000 or so distinct CDR3 sequences, 7% of which appear only once. Germline V lookup: CDR1 MNHEY, CDR2 SVGAGI. The CDR3 sequence is 16 residues long. V lost 3 bases and J lost 7, with 19 bases in between. Study findings and constraints: The study based its conclusions on cross-sectional statistical analysis and did not follow the same donors. Memory repertoires lacked the insertion deficit that abundant cord blood beta clonotypes showed.

This clonotype has more than one count but fewer than ten. What it recognizes is unknown. The same data also contributed to another study, on yellow fever vaccine responses in identical twins. This second report adds: Twins showed a vaccine T cell response that reportedly seemed partly convergent, partly personalized.

The chain joins TRBV6-5 to TRBJ2-1, with a tentative D call TRBD1 (5 bases). The sequenced material came from memory (CD45RO+) T cells sorted from blood. The receptor was isolated from a woman under 30 in good health. CDR3 protein: CASSYYRRGPGNEQFF. The CDR3 region has the DNA TGTGCCAGCAGTTATTATCGTAGGGGTCCTGGGAATGAGCAGTTCTTC.